This T cell receptor (beta chain) was captured in a study of early T cells in non-severe SARS-CoV-2 infection. Findings of the study overall: Matches to VDJdb favored anti-spike CD8 responses and missed private and CD4 specificities.

Tagging with unique molecular identifiers was applied to individual cDNA molecules. TCRdb reprocessed the 5' RACE reads via MiXCR and lists one record per CDR3 protein. The sample has 100,000 to 120,000 distinct CDR3 sequences; around 13% are singletons. The CDR3 is 15 residues long. The V gene's germline CDR1 is SGHRS and CDR2 YFSETQ. Trimming removed 4 bases at V and 2 bases at J, with 15 bases between. This clonotype was found many times. Its antigen is not identified. V is TRBV5-1 and J is TRBJ2-5; D possibly corresponds to TRBD2 (6 bases). The sample was whole blood, taken at baseline. This TCR came from an adult who was a healthcare worker with PCR-confirmed SARS-CoV-2 infection or an uninfected control (not recorded which). In nucleotides, the CDR3 is TGCGCCAGCAGCCCTGGAGGGGCAGGACAAGAGACCCAGTACTTC. Protein: CASSPGGAGQETQYF.